One and the same sample provided the 8 T cell receptor beta chains below, sequenced in a study of CD4+ T cells in melanoma (dated by TCRdb to about 2022). The receptor library was made with the immunoSEQ multiplex PCR assay. TCRdb obtained this table from immuneACCESS and retained in-frame rearrangements with V and J assigned. These tables miss some clones; where compared with another copy, unresolved V genes account for less than half of the shortfall, and the remainder is unexplained. Counted in this sample were over 100,000 clones; roughly 90% of them appeared once. Around 3% of the sample lies in the top ten. The sequenced material came from peripheral blood. The receptors originated from a human donor with melanoma.

The chain carries TRBV6-5 and TRBJ2-7, with D uncertain. With 6 bases removed from V and 3 bases from J, the gap between germline ends came to 9 bases. This CDR3 has 12 amino acids. Germline CDR1 reads MNHEY; CDR2 reads SVGAGI. The CDR3 sequence is CASRYVDYEQYF. The DNA for the CDR3 is TGTGCCAGCAGATACGTGGACTACGAGCAGTACTTC.

The J gene is TRBJ1-3, the V gene TRBV5-1; D might be TRBD1 (5 bases). There are 14 residues in the CDR3. With 5 bases removed from V and 0 bases from J, the gap between germline ends came to 9 bases. Germline loops: CDR1 SGHRS, CDR2 YFSETQ. The chain's CDR3 is CASSGDGSGNTIYF. CDR3 nucleotide sequence: TGCGCCAGCAGTGGGGACGGCTCTGGAAACACCATATATTTT. Together with reference TRBV5-1 and TRBJ1-3, the CDR3 gives the full variable domain: KAGVTQTPRYLIKTRGQQVTLSCSPISGHRSVSWYQQTPGQGLQFLFEYFSETQRNKGNFPGRFSGRQFSNSRSEMNVSTLELGDSALYLCASSGDGSGNTIYFGEGSWLTVV.

Written as DNA, the CDR3 is TGTGCCAGCAGCCCTGGTTTAGCCAAAAACATTCAGTACTTC. This gives the protein CASSPGLAKNIQYF. The rearrangement uses TRBV7-2 and TRBJ2-4; D unresolved. CDR3 length equals 14 residues. The V end lost 5 bases, the J end lost 0 bases, and 8 bases lay between the germline ends. Germline CDR1 and CDR2: SGHTA and FQGNSA.

V gene TRBV18 combines with J gene TRBJ1-1, with D uncertain. From germline, CDR1 is KGHSH and CDR2 LQKENI. V lost 10 bases and J lost 2, with 14 bases in between. The CDR3 loop spans 13 amino acids. The CDR3 protein is CATQDGGNTEAFF. Here the CDR3 DNA reads TGTGCCACCCAGGACGGCGGCAACACTGAAGCTTTCTTT. The full variable domain, its missing parts supplied by reference TRBV18 and TRBJ1-1, is NAGVMQNPRHLVRRRGQEARLRCSPMKGHSHVYWYRQLPEEGLKFMVYLQKENIIDESGMPKERFSAEFPKEGPSILRIQQVVRGDSAAYFCATQDGGNTEAFFGQGTRLTVV.

V and J are TRBV19 and TRBJ2-7; the match to TRBD2 covers 8 bases. V dropped 3 bases and J dropped 1; count of bases not matched to a gene: 5. The CDR3 loop spans 15 amino acids. The germline CDR1 and CDR2 sequences are LNHDA and SQIVND (reference sequence). The CDR3 protein is CASSISGSQSYEQYF. DNA of the CDR3: TGTGCCAGTAGTATCAGCGGGAGTCAGTCCTACGAGCAGTACTTC.

The chain employs TRBV27 and TRBJ2-7; 9 bases are a match to TRBD2. The germline V gene has CDR1 MNHEY and CDR2 SMNVEV (reference sequence). CDR3 length: 17 residues. The V gene end was trimmed by 3 bases and the J gene end by 4 bases; junction bases not matched to a gene: 13. The CDR3 loop is CASSLLARVSGGYEQYF. The CDR3, as DNA: TGTGCCAGCAGTTTGTTGGCGAGAGTTAGCGGGGGTTACGAGCAGTACTTC.

The gene calls are TRBV7-2 and TRBJ2-2; maybe TRBD1 (6 bases). The V gene lost 3 bases and the J gene lost 7 bases, with 12 bases spanning the gap. Germline lookup yields CDR1 SGHTA and CDR2 FQGNSA. This CDR3 spans 14 amino acids. CDR3 DNA sequence: TGTGCCAGCAGCTTTGCAGGGGCAGGCGGGGAGCTGTTTTTT. Residues: CASSFAGAGGELFF.

This rearrangement joins TRBV27 to TRBJ2-3, with D unresolved. Trimming shortened V by 3 bases and J by 1 base, and 5 bases separated the two germline ends. This CDR3 is built from 13 residues. Germline CDR1 reads MNHEY; CDR2 reads SMNVEV (reference sequence). CDR3 residues: CASSLIGTDTQYF. CDR3 bases: TGTGCCAGCAGTTTGATAGGCACAGATACGCAGTATTTT.